The 9 T cell receptor beta chains listed next were all sequenced from one sample in a study of blood T cells in healthy people across ages. A second PCR, run for roughly 7 to 11 cycles, used a sample-barcoded 5' primer plus a J-beta primer mix. TCRdb fed the 5' RACE reads into MiXCR, producing one record per CDR3 protein. Altogether about 1.8 million distinct CDR3 sequences are present, roughly 52% being singletons, with the ten largest covering roughly 2.1%. Sequenced input: blood. Source of these receptors: a woman in her forties in good health.

The chain uses TRBV20-1 and TRBJ2-1; 7 positions match TRBD2. The CDR3 has 16 amino acids. Germline V CDR1 and CDR2: DFQATT, SNEGSKA (reference sequence). Germline trimming cut 3 bases from V and 7 bases from J; bases unmatched to any gene: 15. This CDR3 reads CSASALGTTLKNEQFF. For the CDR3, the DNA is TGCAGTGCTAGCGCTCTTGGGACTACTCTTAAGAATGAGCAGTTCTTC.

This chain links TRBV7-2 with TRBJ1-2, with D uncertain. Per the germline V gene, CDR1 is SGHTA and CDR2 is FQGNSA. Between the trimmed V and J ends, which lost 1 base and 8 bases, there was a span of 17 bases. This CDR3 contains 15 residues. The CDR3, as DNA: TGTGCCAGCAGCTTAGTAGGCGGAGGGTCGGAAGGCTACACCTTC. The encoded protein is CASSLVGGGSEGYTF. The full variable domain, completed using reference TRBV7-2 and TRBJ1-2, is GAGVSQSPSNKVTEKGKDVELRCDPISGHTALYWYRQSLGQGLEFLIYFQGNSAPDKSGLPSDRFSAERTGGSVSTLTIQRTQQEDSAVYLCASSLVGGGSEGYTFGSGTRLTVV.

This rearrangement joins TRBV27 to TRBJ2-1; TRBD2 matches 9 bases. The CDR3 runs to 15 residues. Germline V gives CDR1 MNHEY, CDR2 SMNVEV (reference sequence). Trimming removed 2 bases from V and 11 bases from J; junction bases left unmatched: 10. DNA of the CDR3: TGTGCCAGCAGTTTAGGGCGGGGGGGCCAATCACAGCAGTTCTTC. Protein: CASSLGRGGQSQQFF.

This chain connects TRBV7-9 to TRBJ1-4; D possibly corresponds to TRBD1 (6 bases). CDR1 is SEHNR, CDR2 FQNEAQ, per germline (reference sequence). Trimming removed 5 bases from V and 7 bases from J, with 17 bases in between. This CDR3 is built from 15 residues. CDR3: CASSPAGGLSEKLFF. CDR3 nucleotides: TGTGCCAGCAGCCCAGCGGGGGGCTTGAGTGAAAAACTGTTTTTT.

This chain joins TRBV9 and TRBJ2-6; TRBD1 is a possible D gene (5 bases). CDR3 length equals 18 residues. Trimming removed 1 base at V and 0 bases at J, with 14 bases between. CDR1 is SGDLS, CDR2 YYNGEE, per germline. The CDR3 sequence: CASSVSGREDSGANVLTF. The DNA of the CDR3 is TGTGCCAGCAGCGTAAGTGGCAGGGAAGACTCTGGGGCCAACGTCCTGACTTTC.

This clonotype was found a few times. The V call is TRBV4-1, the J call TRBJ2-1, with 7 bases matching TRBD2. The CDR3 is 14 residues long. Losses at the gene ends were 3 bases for V and 2 bases for J; bases not matched to a gene: 1. Germline V gene data show CDR1 as MGHRA and CDR2 as YSYEKL. CDR3 DNA: TGCGCCAGCAGCCATCTAGCGGCCTACAATGAGCAGTTCTTC. Its protein is CASSHLAAYNEQFF.

The gene calls are TRBV7-8 and TRBJ2-1; D perhaps matches TRBD2 (5 bases). Germline CDR1 SGHVS, CDR2 FQNEAQ. The CDR3 covers 14 residues. The germline V and J ends were trimmed by 7 bases and 7 bases, with 17 bases remaining between them. In DNA form, the CDR3 reads TGTGCCAGCACCAATGGACTGCGTCAGAATGAGCAGTTCTTC. It codes for CASTNGLRQNEQFF.

The V call is TRBV6-5, the J call TRBJ2-1; D might be TRBD2 (6 bases). Trimming removed 10 bases at V and 10 bases at J, with 17 bases between. CDR3 length: 12 residues. CDR1 and CDR2 from the germline V gene are MNHEY and SVGAGI. The CDR3 spells CATLTEGGEQFF. The CDR3, as DNA: TGTGCCACCCTGACGGAGGGCGGGGAGCAGTTCTTC.

This clonotype was found a few times. The V gene is TRBV15, the J gene TRBJ2-5; D possibly corresponds to TRBD1 (5 bases). Germline lookup yields CDR1 LNHNV and CDR2 YYDKDF (reference sequence). V lost 9 bases, J lost 1 base, and 9 bases lay in between. This CDR3 has 12 amino acids. Here the CDR3 reads CATGVSQETQYF. The CDR3 DNA reads as TGTGCCACAGGGGTCTCCCAAGAGACCCAGTACTTC.